This T cell receptor beta chain was obtained from a study of post-analysis software for immune sequencing data. Study-wide results and caveats: Patients had higher frequencies than controls of roughly five TRBV segments, including TRBV5-6, TRBV5-1 and TRBV20-1.

Built from TCR beta cDNA, the libraries had unique molecular identifiers in them. MiXCR was run by TCRdb on the PCR reads, yielding one entry per CDR3 protein. The sample includes 430,000 or so distinct CDR3 sequences, approximately 42% seen only once; the top ten take under 9%. Comments on this clonotype: Its specificity is not known.

The V gene's germline CDR1 is MNHEY and CDR2 SMNVEV (reference sequence). The length of the CDR3 is 13 residues. V was pared by 11 bases and J by 3 bases, with 16 bases between. The sample was blood. The chain employs TRBV27 and TRBJ2-5; D remains unclear. This clonotype was obtained from a girl aged 2 to 10 with multiple sclerosis. CDR3: CARRGRIKETQYF. CDR3 bases: TGTGCCCGGAGAGGTAGAATTAAAGAGACCCAGTACTTC.